One sample yielded the 24 T cell receptor beta chains listed below, sequenced in a study of beta chain features in type 1 diabetes. Every isolated RNA sample was fully reverse transcribed, so sequencing captured expressed TCRB transcripts. Only in-frame clones appear in the TCRdb table, and some are missing; sequencing was by immunoSEQ multiplex PCR. The data show about 350,000 clones, with around a fifth seen just once and approximately 0.041% held by the top ten. The sample consisted of naive CD4+ T cells from blood. The receptors stem from a woman aged 18 to 35 in good health.

This clone occurred a few times. The chain is built from TRBV4-2 and TRBJ2-7, with no clear D. V lost 1 base, J lost 3 bases, and 7 bases lay in between. This CDR3 has 13 residues. Looked up from germline, CDR1 is LGHNA and CDR2 is YNFKEQ. The CDR3 sequence: CASSQVSSYEQYF. CDR3 nucleotides: TGTGCCAGCAGCCAAGTTAGCAGCTACGAGCAGTACTTC.

This clone was seen more than once but under ten times. The rearrangement uses TRBV30 and TRBJ1-6, with D uncertain. Looked up from germline, CDR1 is GTSNPN and CDR2 is SVGIG (reference sequence). With 0 bases removed from V and 6 bases from J, the gap between germline ends came to 9 bases. CDR3 size: 14 residues. In nucleotides, the CDR3 is TGTGCCTGGAGTGTATCACAGCTTAATTCACCCCTCCACTTT. As protein: CAWSVSQLNSPLHF.

In its sample, this clone was seen a few times. The chain joins TRBV7-9 to TRBJ1-1; TRBD1 might be the D (6 bases). The CDR3 has 13 residues. V dropped 5 bases and J dropped 1 base, with 8 bases sitting between them. Per the germline V gene, CDR1 is SEHNR and CDR2 is FQNEAQ (reference sequence). The CDR3 DNA reads TGTGCCAGCAGCATGGACAGGAACACTGAAGCTTTCTTT. Translation: CASSMDRNTEAFF.

V gene TRBV5-4 combines with J gene TRBJ2-7; no clear D. Germline V lookup: CDR1 SGHNT, CDR2 YYREEE (reference sequence). The CDR3 totals 13 residues. V lost 0 bases and J 6 bases, leaving 10 bases between the germline ends. This CDR3 reads CASSLEAGAEQYF. The DNA of the CDR3 is TGTGCCAGCAGCTTGGAGGCAGGCGCCGAGCAGTACTTC.

This clone has just a few counts. The rearrangement links TRBV23-1 to TRBJ2-7; TRBD2 is a possible D gene (6 bases). TRBV23-1 is labeled an ORF, and its function is uncertain. V was cut by 7 bases and J by 3 bases, with 25 bases left in between. The CDR3 runs to 17 residues. The CDR3 nucleotides are TGCGCCAGCACCCGGAGGGGTCAGCTATGGGGGGACTACGAGCAGTACTTC. Its protein is CASTRRGQLWGDYEQYF.

The genes are TRBV23-1 and TRBJ1-2, with D tentatively TRBD1 (5 bases). TRBV23-1 is an ORF, with its function uncertain. The CDR3 is 14 residues long. V lost 4 bases and J 8 bases, leaving 17 bases between the germline ends. CDR3 sequence (DNA): TGCGCCAGCAGTCTCCCTCGGGCAGGGAAAGGCTACACCTTC. Protein sequence: CASSLPRAGKGYTF.

The V gene is TRBV18, the J gene TRBJ2-7; D unclear. This CDR3 region has 11 residues. Trimming stripped 3 bases from V and 3 bases from J, with 3 bases between. Per germline, CDR1 KGHSH and CDR2 LQKENI. CDR3 nucleotides: TGTGCCAGCTCACCCGGCTACGAGCAGTACTTC. It specifies CASSPGYEQYF.

This sequence joins TRBV4-3 and TRBJ1-6; tentative D call: TRBD1 (5 bases). Germline lookup yields CDR1 LGHNA and CDR2 YSLEER. The CDR3 covers 13 residues. V was clipped by 8 bases and J by 8 bases, with 13 bases between them. Written as DNA, the CDR3 is TGCGCCAGCGGTTTGGGGGGGGATTCACCCCTCCACTTT. This codes for CASGLGGDSPLHF.

This clone has more than one count but fewer than ten. The chain recombines TRBV4-1 with TRBJ2-7; D remains unclear. The CDR3 is 13 amino acids. Germline V lookup: CDR1 MGHRA, CDR2 YSYEKL. The ends were cut back, 0 bases at V and 3 bases at J, with 6 bases in the middle. The CDR3 sequence is CASSQDSFYEQYF. The CDR3 DNA reads TGCGCCAGCAGCCAAGACTCCTTCTACGAGCAGTACTTC.

This clone came up a few times. J is TRBJ1-2 and V is TRBV7-2, with no clear D. Trimming shortened V by 4 bases and J by 7 bases, and 19 bases separated the two germline ends. The CDR3 length is 15 residues. Germline V CDR1 and CDR2: SGHTA, FQGNSA. DNA for the CDR3: TGTGCCAGCAGCTCTCCGGGATCACCCTGGGGTGGCTACACCTTC. Translating gives CASSSPGSPWGGYTF.

The V gene is TRBV19, the J gene TRBJ2-4; 7 nucleotides align to TRBD2. The germline gives CDR1 LNHDA, CDR2 SQIVND (reference sequence). The CDR3 contains 13 residues. The junction had 4 bases not matched to a gene; V was cut back by 4 bases and J by 7 bases. The CDR3 DNA follows: TGTGCCAGTAGTACCGGGACTACCAACATTCAGTACTTC. This gives the protein CASSTGTTNIQYF.

V gene TRBV20-1 combines with J gene TRBJ2-4; 8 bases line up with TRBD1. Germline CDR1 is DFQATT and CDR2 is SNEGSKA (reference sequence). This CDR3 is built from 10 residues. CDR3 DNA: TGCAGAGACAGGGGAAACATTCAGTACTTC. Encoded protein: CRDRGNIQYF.

The gene calls are TRBV29-1 and TRBJ1-3; 8 bases agree with TRBD1. This CDR3 has 15 amino acids. Germline V gene lookup returns CDR1 SQVTM and CDR2 ANQGSEA. Germline trimming cut 7 bases from V and 0 bases from J; bases unmatched to any gene: 8. The CDR3 sequence is CSGATGAYSGNTIYF. The CDR3 DNA follows: TGCAGCGGCGCGACAGGGGCCTACTCTGGAAACACCATATATTTT. The variable domain in full, with the rest retrieved from reference TRBV29-1 and TRBJ1-3, is SAVISQKPSRDICQRGTSLTIQCQVDSQVTMMFWYRQQPGQSLTLIATANQGSEATYESGFVIDKFPISRPNLTFSTLTVSNMSPEDSSIYLCSGATGAYSGNTIYFGEGSWLTVV.

The chain joins TRBV7-4 to TRBJ1-4; D is uncertain. The CDR3 length is 16 residues. The V end was cut by 1 base, the J end by 12 bases, with 21 bases between. Germline-derived CDR1 and CDR2 are SGHVT and SQSDAQ. CDR3 region: CASSLDSCVCWRELFF. CDR3 bases: TGTGCCAGCAGCTTAGATTCGTGCGTTTGTTGGCGGGAACTGTTTTTT.

Comments on this clone: This specimen includes other DNA sequences encoding the same CDR3. V usage is TRBV7-2 and J usage is TRBJ2-7; TRBD2 agrees at 11 bases. CDR3 size: 14 residues. V lost 3 bases to trimming and J lost 3 bases; unmatched junction nucleotides: 1. CDR1 and CDR2 from the germline V gene are SGHTA and FQGNSA. The CDR3: CASSLLAGGYEQYF. The CDR3, as DNA: TGTGCCAGCAGCTTGCTAGCGGGAGGCTACGAGCAGTACTTC.

This clone was counted between two and nine times. The chain couples TRBV29-1 to TRBJ1-2; 7 bases agree with TRBD1. Germline CDR1 reads SQVTM; CDR2 reads ANQGSEA. V lost 6 bases and J lost 3; bases outside the gene matches: 10. CDR3 length: 14 residues. CDR3: CSVGGRLEHYGYTF. The CDR3 DNA is TGCAGCGTAGGGGGCAGGTTGGAACACTATGGCTACACCTTC.

CDR3 sequence: CASSPTDYYNEQFF. The DNA of the CDR3 is TGTGCCAGCAGCCCGACAGATTACTACAATGAGCAGTTCTTC. The gene calls are TRBV14 and TRBJ2-1; possibly TRBD1 for D (5 bases). The length of the CDR3 is 14 residues. Trimming removed 4 bases at V and 3 bases at J, with 10 bases between. CDR1 and CDR2 from the germline V gene are SGHDN and FVKESK.

This chain joins TRBV4-1 and TRBJ1-2; no reliable D call. The CDR3 sequence is 15 residues long. In germline, CDR1 is MGHRA, CDR2 YSYEKL. The V end was cut by 0 bases, the J end by 9 bases, with 17 bases between. In DNA form, the CDR3 reads TGCGCCAGCAGCCAAGAGGCGGTTAAGGACTGGCGCTACACCTTC. The encoded protein is CASSQEAVKDWRYTF.

This clone was observed a handful of times. The chain employs TRBV30 and TRBJ2-5; 7 bases agree with TRBD1. The CDR3 is 15 residues long. CDR1 is GTSNPN and CDR2 is SVGIG in the germline V gene (reference sequence). The V segment lost 0 bases and the J segment 2 bases; nucleotides outside the gene matches: 6. The CDR3 coding sequence is TGTGCCTGGAGTGTAGGGGGCGCGGGTCAAGAGACCCAGTACTTC. This sequence encodes CAWSVGGAGQETQYF. The full variable domain, its missing parts supplied by reference TRBV30 and TRBJ2-5, is SQTIHQWPATLVQPVGSPLSLECTVEGTSNPNLYWYRQAAGRGLQLLFYSVGIGQISSEVPQNLSASRPQDRQFILSSKKLLLSDSGFYLCAWSVGGAGQETQYFGPGTRLLVL.

This clone came up a few times. The rearrangement links TRBV9 to TRBJ2-7, with 8 bases lining up with TRBD1. The junction had 9 bases not matched to a gene; V was cut back by 3 bases and J by 4 bases. This CDR3 is 15 amino acids long. Germline-derived CDR1 and CDR2 are SGDLS and YYNGEE. Here the CDR3 DNA reads TGTGCCAGCAGCGGGGCGGCAGGGGGCTTTTACGAGCAGTACTTC. It translates to CASSGAAGGFYEQYF.

This clone came up a few times. V usage is TRBV2 and J usage is TRBJ1-2; no reliable D call. Deletions cut 3 bases from V and 6 bases from J, with 11 bases between. Germline V gene sequence: CDR1 SNHLY, CDR2 FYNNEI. The CDR3 is 13 residues long. CDR3 region: CASSDTGNHGYTF. The CDR3 DNA is TGTGCCAGCAGTGATACGGGGAACCATGGCTACACCTTC.

This rearrangement joins TRBV5-1 to TRBJ2-5, with D tentatively TRBD2 (5 bases). Germline CDR1 SGHRS, CDR2 YFSETQ. The CDR3 runs 16 residues. V was pared by 2 bases and J by 1 base, with 15 bases between. CDR3 amino acids: CASSLLPRRGQETQYF. In DNA form, the CDR3 reads TGCGCCAGCAGCTTACTACCCCGTCGGGGCCAAGAGACCCAGTACTTC.

This clone has more than one count but fewer than ten. This sequence joins TRBV30 and TRBJ1-2; weak D call: TRBD1 (5 bases). Germline CDR1 is GTSNPN and CDR2 is SVGIG (reference sequence). The ends were cut back, 8 bases at V and 7 bases at J, with 20 bases in the middle. The CDR3 is made up of 13 amino acids. The CDR3 loop reads CAQGSGVLGGYTF. In nucleotides, the CDR3 is TGTGCCCAGGGCTCGGGAGTTCTCGGTGGCTACACCTTC.

This chain uses TRBV9 with TRBJ1-4; 7 nucleotides match TRBD1. Per the germline V gene, CDR1 is SGDLS and CDR2 is YYNGEE. V shed 4 bases, J shed 5 bases, and the junction held 5 bases outside the gene matches. This CDR3 is built from 14 residues. The CDR3 DNA follows: TGTGCCAGCAGCAAGGGGACAGTCAATGAAAAACTGTTTTTT. This translates into CASSKGTVNEKLFF.